The 26 T cell receptor beta chains listed next were all sequenced from one sample in a study of cytomegalovirus exposure and HLA in healthy donors (dated by TCRdb to about 2017). The library came from the immunoSEQ multiplex PCR assay. The multiplex PCR relied on a mix of 60 forward primers for TCR Vbeta segments and 13 reverse primers for TCR Jbeta segments. TCRdb's version of the immuneACCESS table is confined to in-frame rearrangements and falls short of the full clone set. An unresolved V gene accounts for under half of the shortfall where checked; the remainder is of unknown origin. In all, the sample holds some 180,000 clones, and roughly 90% of those were seen once. Jointly, the top ten make up about 1% of the sample. The sequencing input was PBMCs. The receptors come from a boy younger than 10 in good health and CMV-seronegative.

The table lists this clone with a few counts. The chain combines TRBV4-1 with TRBJ1-1, with a possible D match to TRBD1 (5 bases). This CDR3 region has 15 residues. Trimming stripped 0 bases from V and 1 base from J, with 9 bases between. Per germline, CDR1 MGHRA and CDR2 YSYEKL. The CDR3 loop is CASSQEGTENTEAFF. CDR3 bases: TGCGCCAGCAGCCAAGAAGGGACTGAGAACACTGAAGCTTTCTTT.

This clone has a handful of counts. The V gene is TRBV6-5, the J gene TRBJ1-1, with 7 bases fitting TRBD1. Trimming took 2 bases from V and 1 from J; bases not matched to a gene: 4. This CDR3 contains 15 residues. The V gene's germline CDR1 is MNHEY and CDR2 SVGAGI. As DNA, the CDR3 is TGTGCCAGCAGTTACGACAACAGGGGGAACACTGAAGCTTTCTTT. Translation: CASSYDNRGNTEAFF.

J is TRBJ2-1 and V is TRBV6-5; 7 positions match TRBD2. V gave up 5 bases and J gave up 7 bases; unmatched junction bases: 8. The germline gives CDR1 MNHEY, CDR2 SVGAGI. The length of the CDR3 is 14 residues. DNA for the CDR3: TGTGCCAGCAGTCGGCTAGCGGTTGTTAATGAGCAGTTCTTC. It codes for CASSRLAVVNEQFF.

The genes are TRBV29-1 and TRBJ1-2; the match to TRBD1 covers 9 bases. Trimming cost V 5 bases and J 4 bases; bases outside gene matches: 14. The CDR3 is 16 residues long. Germline loops: CDR1 SQVTM, CDR2 ANQGSEA. CDR3 nucleotides: TGCAGCGTTTGGGACACGGGACAGGGCTCTAGCTATGGCTACACCTTC. This codes for CSVWDTGQGSSYGYTF.

V and J are TRBV6-1 and TRBJ1-4, with a possible D match to TRBD1 (5 bases). Germline V gene lookup returns CDR1 MNHNS and CDR2 SASEGT. This CDR3 is built from 13 residues. The V and J ends lost 8 bases and 5 bases respectively, with 12 bases between them. The chain's CDR3 is CASLRNRNEKLFF. In nucleotides, the CDR3 is TGTGCCAGCCTAAGAAACAGGAATGAAAAACTGTTTTTT.

The V gene is TRBV5-6, the J gene TRBJ2-2; 8 nucleotides align to TRBD2. V lost 4 bases to trimming and J lost 6 bases; unmatched junction nucleotides: 8. This CDR3 has 15 residues. Germline V gives CDR1 SGHDT, CDR2 YYEEEE. In DNA, the CDR3 is TGTGCCAGCAGCCGAACGGGGGGGCTCCCCGGGGAGCTGTTTTTT. As protein: CASSRTGGLPGELFF.

The genes are TRBV28 and TRBJ2-7, with 13 bases that match TRBD2. The CDR3 sequence is 14 residues long. The germline CDR1 and CDR2 sequences are MDHEN and SYDVKM. The V segment lost 5 bases and the J segment 6 bases; nucleotides outside the gene matches: 4. The CDR3: CASSPRLAGGEQYF. In DNA form, the CDR3 reads TGTGCCAGCAGTCCTCGACTAGCGGGGGGCGAGCAGTACTTC. The whole variable domain, filled in from reference TRBV28 and TRBJ2-7, reads DVKVTQSSRYLVKRTGEKVFLECVQDMDHENMFWYRQDPGLGLRLIYFSYDVKMKEKGDIPEGYSVSREKKERFSLILESASTNQTSMYLCASSPRLAGGEQYFGPGTRLTVT.

J is TRBJ2-5 and V is TRBV5-1, with 12 bases fitting TRBD2. The germline CDR1 and CDR2 sequences are SGHRS and YFSETQ. This CDR3 region has 17 residues. J was trimmed by 0 bases and V by 3 bases; bases with no gene match: 6. The CDR3 protein is CASSSGTSGLYQETQYF. DNA for the CDR3: TGCGCCAGCAGCTCCGGGACTAGCGGGTTATACCAAGAGACCCAGTACTTC. The full variable domain, with the rest looked up from reference TRBV5-1 and TRBJ2-5, is KAGVTQTPRYLIKTRGQQVTLSCSPISGHRSVSWYQQTPGQGLQFLFEYFSETQRNKGNFPGRFSGRQFSNSRSEMNVSTLELGDSALYLCASSSGTSGLYQETQYFGPGTRLLVL.

This clone was counted between two and nine times. The rearrangement joins TRBV6-1 to TRBJ2-3; the D gene is possibly TRBD2 (6 bases). This CDR3 is built from 14 residues. Germline CDR1 and CDR2: MNHNS and SASEGT. V was shortened by 8 bases and J by 0 bases, with 12 bases between the two germline ends. The CDR3 DNA reads as TGTGCCAGCCTGGGAGGCCTCAGCACAGATACGCAGTATTTT. This codes for CASLGGLSTDTQYF.

The chain employs TRBV7-8 and TRBJ2-5, with D unresolved. The CDR3 is 14 residues long. Germline assignment: CDR1 SGHVS and CDR2 FQNEAQ. Trimming took 4 bases from V and 3 from J, leaving 12 bases between them. The CDR3 nucleotides are TGTGCCAGCAGCTACCTAAGTACAGAAGAGACCCAGTACTTC. Amino acids: CASSYLSTEETQYF.

This clone was seen a few times. This chain connects TRBV10-3 to TRBJ1-6; 12 nucleotides agree with TRBD1. The CDR3 consists of 15 residues. Germline V gene data show CDR1 as ENHRY and CDR2 as SYGVKD. Trimming removed 7 bases from V and 7 bases from J; junction bases left unmatched: 5. The chain's CDR3 is CAITAGQGANSPLHF. In nucleotides, the CDR3 is TGTGCCATCACGGCGGGACAGGGGGCCAATTCACCCCTCCACTTT.

The chain links TRBV15 to TRBJ1-5, with 7 bases fitting TRBD1. The ends lost 5 bases at V and 2 bases at J; junction bases unmatched: 9. The V gene's germline CDR1 is LNHNV and CDR2 YYDKDF (reference sequence). The CDR3 runs to 16 residues. The CDR3 DNA follows: TGTGCCACCAGCGGGATGATAGACAGGGGCAATCAGCCCCAGCATTTT. It codes for CATSGMIDRGNQPQHF.

The V gene is TRBV6-1, the J gene TRBJ1-2; D call uncertain. The CDR3 has 13 amino acids. Trimming removed 4 bases from V and 1 base from J, with 7 bases in between. Germline V gene sequence: CDR1 MNHNS, CDR2 SASEGT. In DNA, the CDR3 is TGTGCCAGCAGTGCGGACTTTAACTATGGCTACACCTTC. Protein product: CASSADFNYGYTF.

The chain employs TRBV6-1 and TRBJ2-1; 10 nucleotides agree with TRBD2. Trimming took 3 bases from V and 7 from J; bases not matched to a gene: 6. Germline CDR1 and CDR2: MNHNS and SASEGT. There are 15 residues in the CDR3. CDR3 DNA: TGTGCCAGCAGTGAGGCTAGCGGGGGAAGAAATGAGCAGTTCTTC. Its protein product is CASSEASGGRNEQFF.

The J gene is TRBJ1-4, the V gene TRBV25-1; D possibly corresponds to TRBD1 (5 bases). The CDR3 contains 12 residues. The germline gives CDR1 MGHDK, CDR2 SYGVNS. The V and J ends lost 6 bases and 8 bases respectively, with 10 bases between them. The CDR3 DNA reads TGTGCCAGCAGGGGGGGGGTAGAAAAACTGTTTTTT. Translation gives CASRGGVEKLFF.

V and J are TRBV1 and TRBJ1-4; TRBD1, as called in the table, went unchecked against the DNA. TRBV1 corresponds to a pseudogene. The CDR3 spans 22 residues. This CDR3 reads CTSSQDRLGWTSDRGPGEKLFF. The CDR3 DNA reads TGCACCAGCAGCCAAGATCGTTTGGGATGGACGTCCGACAGGGGGCCAGGGGAAAAACTGTTTTTT.

The gene calls are TRBV6-6 and TRBJ1-1, with D perhaps TRBD1 (6 bases). V lost 7 bases to trimming and J lost 3 bases, with 15 bases between them. The CDR3 totals 14 residues. Germline CDR1 is MNHNY and CDR2 is SVGAGI (reference sequence). The CDR3 DNA reads as TGTGCCAGCACCTGGACGCCAGGGGACACTGAAGCTTTCTTT. This gives the protein CASTWTPGDTEAFF.

The chain has TRBV5-5 and TRBJ2-1; no clear D. Germline CDR1 is SGHKS and CDR2 is YYEKEE (reference sequence). Trimming left V 4 bases short and J 15 bases short, with 20 bases between. The CDR3 is made up of 13 amino acids. The CDR3 sequence: CASSPTIQLWMFF. DNA of the CDR3: TGTGCCAGCAGCCCCACCATACAGTTGTGGATGTTCTTC.

A word on this clone: The same CDR3 can be traced to other DNA sequences in this sample. The genes are TRBV19 and TRBJ2-7; 9 nucleotides match TRBD1. The CDR3 is 14 residues long. Losses at the gene ends were 6 bases for V and 2 bases for J; bases not matched to a gene: 5. The germline V gene encodes CDR1 LNHDA and CDR2 SQIVND (reference sequence). CDR3 in amino acids: CASSPGQGAYEQYF. CDR3 nucleotide sequence: TGTGCCAGTAGCCCGGGACAGGGAGCCTACGAGCAGTACTTC.

The V call is TRBV5-1, the J call TRBJ1-2; 9 bases align to TRBD1. The CDR3 is made up of 15 amino acids. The germline gives CDR1 SGHRS, CDR2 YFSETQ. Germline trimming cut 3 bases from V and 4 bases from J; bases unmatched to any gene: 7. The CDR3 is CASSSRGQGFYGYTF. The CDR3 coding sequence is TGCGCCAGCAGCTCCCGGGGACAGGGATTCTATGGCTACACCTTC. Based on the CDR3 plus reference TRBV5-1 and TRBJ1-2, the full variable domain is KAGVTQTPRYLIKTRGQQVTLSCSPISGHRSVSWYQQTPGQGLQFLFEYFSETQRNKGNFPGRFSGRQFSNSRSEMNVSTLELGDSALYLCASSSRGQGFYGYTFGSGTRLTVV.

The rearrangement links TRBV7-3 to TRBJ2-3; 7 bases fit TRBD1. CDR1 is SGHTA and CDR2 is FQGTGA in the germline V gene. Trimming removed 5 bases from V and 4 bases from J; junction bases left unmatched: 0. This CDR3 spans 12 amino acids. The CDR3, as DNA: TGTGCCAGCAGCCAGGGGGCAGATACGCAGTATTTT. The encoded protein is CASSQGADTQYF. The full variable domain, completed using reference TRBV7-3 and TRBJ2-3, is GAGVSQTPSNKVTEKGKYVELRCDPISGHTALYWYRQSLGQGPEFLIYFQGTGAADDSGLPNDRFFAVRPEGSVSTLKIQRTERGDSAVYLCASSQGADTQYFGPGTRLTVL.

The CDR3 DNA reads TGCGCCAGCAGCCGGACCTATACAGGGGGGGACAATGAGCAGTTCTTC. Translating it yields CASSRTYTGGDNEQFF. The rearrangement links TRBV5-1 to TRBJ2-1; D might be TRBD1 (8 bases). The CDR3 covers 16 residues. V dropped 4 bases and J dropped 5 bases, with 19 bases sitting between them. CDR1 is SGHRS, CDR2 YFSETQ, per germline.

The rearrangement joins TRBV30 to TRBJ2-3, with 8 nucleotides matching TRBD1. The CDR3 consists of 15 residues. Germline V CDR1 and CDR2: GTSNPN, SVGIG (reference sequence). With V trimmed by 1 base and J by 4 bases, 7 bases remained unmatched. This chain's CDR3 is CAWSGSRGHSDTQYF. The CDR3 DNA reads as TGTGCCTGGAGTGGGAGCAGGGGGCATTCAGATACGCAGTATTTT.

This rearrangement joins TRBV6-1 to TRBJ2-6, with TRBD1 matching over 8 bases. V trimming: 8 bases; J trimming: 0 bases; junction bases outside the gene matches: 3. CDR1 MNHNS and CDR2 SASEGT come from the germline V gene. This CDR3 spans 15 amino acids. The CDR3 here is CASGTGSSGANVLTF. The CDR3, as DNA: TGTGCCAGCGGGACAGGTTCCTCTGGGGCCAACGTCCTGACTTTC.

The gene calls are TRBV7-3 and TRBJ2-2, with 9 bases fitting TRBD2. V trimming: 5 bases; J trimming: 5 bases; junction bases outside the gene matches: 3. Germline lookup yields CDR1 SGHTA and CDR2 FQGTGA. This CDR3 has 14 residues. The CDR3: CASSPTSGTGELFF. CDR3 nucleotides: TGTGCCAGCAGCCCCACTAGCGGGACCGGGGAGCTGTTTTTT.

The CDR3 loop reads CAMSRGQGWGYTF. DNA of the CDR3: TGTGCCATGAGCCGGGGACAGGGATGGGGCTACACCTTC. The J gene is TRBJ1-2, the V gene TRBV19; 9 bases line up with TRBD1. The length of the CDR3 is 13 residues. V shed 10 bases, J shed 8 bases, and the junction held 11 bases outside the gene matches. Germline CDR1 is LNHDA and CDR2 is SQIVND (reference sequence).